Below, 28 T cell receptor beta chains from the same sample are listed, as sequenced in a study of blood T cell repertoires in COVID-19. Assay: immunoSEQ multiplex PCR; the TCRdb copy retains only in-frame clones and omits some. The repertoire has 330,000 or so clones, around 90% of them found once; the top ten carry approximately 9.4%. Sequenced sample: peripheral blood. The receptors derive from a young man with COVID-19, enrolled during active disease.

CDR3 coding DNA: TGTGCCAGCAGTGACGGGACTAGCGGGAGAGGGGGCAAAAACATTCAGTACTTC. This sequence encodes CASSDGTSGRGGKNIQYF. V gene TRBV2 combines with J gene TRBJ2-4; 14 bases fit TRBD2. This CDR3 is built from 18 residues. Germline trimming cut 3 bases from V and 3 bases from J; bases unmatched to any gene: 7. From germline, CDR1 is SNHLY and CDR2 FYNNEI.

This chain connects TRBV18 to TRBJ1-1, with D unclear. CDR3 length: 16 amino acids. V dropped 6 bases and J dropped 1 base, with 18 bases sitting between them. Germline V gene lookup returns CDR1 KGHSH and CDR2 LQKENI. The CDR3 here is CASSRGESYWNTEAFF. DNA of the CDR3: TGTGCCAGCTCCCGCGGCGAGTCATACTGGAACACTGAAGCTTTCTTT.

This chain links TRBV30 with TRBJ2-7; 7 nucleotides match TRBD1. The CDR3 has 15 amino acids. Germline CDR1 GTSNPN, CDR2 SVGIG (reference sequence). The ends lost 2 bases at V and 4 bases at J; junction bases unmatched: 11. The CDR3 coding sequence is TGTGCCTGGAGTTTTCTGGGGACAGAAATGTACGAGCAGTACTTC. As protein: CAWSFLGTEMYEQYF.

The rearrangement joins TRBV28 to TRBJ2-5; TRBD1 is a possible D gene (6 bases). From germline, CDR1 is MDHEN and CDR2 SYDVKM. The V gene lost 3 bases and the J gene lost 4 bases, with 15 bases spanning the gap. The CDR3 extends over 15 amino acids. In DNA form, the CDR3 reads TGTGCCAGCAGTTTGTACTCCACAGGGTCAGAGACCCAGTACTTC. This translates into CASSLYSTGSETQYF.

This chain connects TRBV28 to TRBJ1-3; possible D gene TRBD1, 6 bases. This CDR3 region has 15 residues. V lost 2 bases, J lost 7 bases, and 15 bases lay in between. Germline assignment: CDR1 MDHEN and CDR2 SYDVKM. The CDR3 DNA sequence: TGTGCCAGCAGTTTAAGGGGGACGCCTTTTAACACCATATATTTT. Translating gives CASSLRGTPFNTIYF.

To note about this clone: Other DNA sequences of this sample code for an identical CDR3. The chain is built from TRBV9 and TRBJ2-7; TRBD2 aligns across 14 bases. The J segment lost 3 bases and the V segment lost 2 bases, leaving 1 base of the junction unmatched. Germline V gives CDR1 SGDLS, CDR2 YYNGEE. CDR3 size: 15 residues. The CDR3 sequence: CASSVGTSGSYEQYF. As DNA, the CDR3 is TGTGCCAGCAGCGTGGGGACTAGCGGGAGCTACGAGCAGTACTTC.

The CDR3 reads CSVAGHGLDQPQHF. The CDR3 DNA reads as TGCAGCGTTGCGGGACACGGACTCGATCAGCCCCAGCATTTT. This chain links TRBV29-1 with TRBJ1-5; tentatively, D is TRBD1 (6 bases). CDR1 SQVTM and CDR2 ANQGSEA come from the germline V gene. The length of the CDR3 is 14 residues. V lost 4 bases, J lost 5 bases, and 15 bases lay in between.

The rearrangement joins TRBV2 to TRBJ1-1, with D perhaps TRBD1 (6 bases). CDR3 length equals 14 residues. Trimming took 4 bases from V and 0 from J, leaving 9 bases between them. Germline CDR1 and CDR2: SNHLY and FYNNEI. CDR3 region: CASSGGGLNTEAFF. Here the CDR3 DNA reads TGTGCCAGCAGTGGAGGGGGACTGAACACTGAAGCTTTCTTT.

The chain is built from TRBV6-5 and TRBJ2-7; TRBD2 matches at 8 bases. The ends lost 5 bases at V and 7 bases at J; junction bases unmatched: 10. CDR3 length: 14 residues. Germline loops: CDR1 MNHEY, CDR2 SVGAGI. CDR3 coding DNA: TGTGCCAGCAGTATTGCGGGAGGTACGGGGGAGCAGTACTTC. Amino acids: CASSIAGGTGEQYF.

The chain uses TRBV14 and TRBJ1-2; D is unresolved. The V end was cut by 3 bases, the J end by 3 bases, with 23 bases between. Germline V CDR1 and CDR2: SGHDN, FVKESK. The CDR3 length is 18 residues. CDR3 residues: CASSHLTGGAPKDYGYTF. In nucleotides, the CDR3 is TGTGCCAGCAGCCATCTCACGGGAGGAGCGCCCAAAGACTATGGCTACACCTTC.

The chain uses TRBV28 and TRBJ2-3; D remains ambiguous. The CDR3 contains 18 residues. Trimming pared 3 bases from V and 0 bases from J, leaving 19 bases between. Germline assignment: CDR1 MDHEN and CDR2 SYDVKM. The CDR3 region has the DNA TGTGCCAGCAGTTTCCCTCATTTAGCCCAAACTAGCACAGATACGCAGTATTTT. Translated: CASSFPHLAQTSTDTQYF.

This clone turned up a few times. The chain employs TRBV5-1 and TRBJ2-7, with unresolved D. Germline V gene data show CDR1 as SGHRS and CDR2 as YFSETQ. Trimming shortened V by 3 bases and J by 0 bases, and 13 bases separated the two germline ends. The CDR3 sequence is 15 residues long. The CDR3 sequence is CASSSDDISSYEQYF. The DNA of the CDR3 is TGCGCCAGCAGCTCTGACGACATTTCCTCCTACGAGCAGTACTTC.

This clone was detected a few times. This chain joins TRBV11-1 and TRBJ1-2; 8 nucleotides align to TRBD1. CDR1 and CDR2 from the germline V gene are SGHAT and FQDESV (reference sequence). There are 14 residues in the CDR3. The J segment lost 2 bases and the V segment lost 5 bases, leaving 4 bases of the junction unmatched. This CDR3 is CASSHRTGNYGYTF. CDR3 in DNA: TGTGCCAGCAGCCACCGGACAGGGAACTATGGCTACACCTTC.

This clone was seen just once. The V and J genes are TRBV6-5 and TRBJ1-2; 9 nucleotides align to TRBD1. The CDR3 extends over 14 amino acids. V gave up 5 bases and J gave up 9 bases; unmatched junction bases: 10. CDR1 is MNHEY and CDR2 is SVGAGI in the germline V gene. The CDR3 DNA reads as TGTGCCAGCAGTCCGCCGGGACAGGGTTCCCGCTACACCTTC. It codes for CASSPPGQGSRYTF.

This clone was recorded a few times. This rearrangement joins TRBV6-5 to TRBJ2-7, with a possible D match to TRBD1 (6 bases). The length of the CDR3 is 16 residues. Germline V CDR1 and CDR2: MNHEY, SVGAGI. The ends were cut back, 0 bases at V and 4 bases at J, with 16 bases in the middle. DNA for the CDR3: TGTGCCAGCAGTTACTCGGGTGCCAGGGGCAGGTACGAGCAGTACTTC. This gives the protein CASSYSGARGRYEQYF.

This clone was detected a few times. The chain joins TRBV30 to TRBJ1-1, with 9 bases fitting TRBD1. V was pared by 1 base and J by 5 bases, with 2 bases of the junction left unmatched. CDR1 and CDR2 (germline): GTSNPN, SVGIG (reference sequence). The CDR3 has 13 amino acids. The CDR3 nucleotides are TGTGCCTGGAGTGGGGGGACAGGGACTGAAGCTTTCTTT. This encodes CAWSGGTGTEAFF.

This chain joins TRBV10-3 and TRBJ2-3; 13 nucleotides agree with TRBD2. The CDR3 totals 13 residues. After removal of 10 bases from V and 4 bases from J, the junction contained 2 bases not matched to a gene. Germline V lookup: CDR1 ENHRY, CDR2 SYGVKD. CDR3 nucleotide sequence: TGTGCCACCGGACTAGCGGGGGCAGATACGCAGTATTTT. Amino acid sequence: CATGLAGADTQYF.

The CDR3 DNA follows: TGTGCCAGCAGTTTCCCATATTCCACTAGGGACACAGATACGCAGTATTTT. This translates into CASSFPYSTRDTDTQYF. This chain joins TRBV28 and TRBJ2-3; TRBD2 might be the D (5 bases). The CDR3 is made up of 17 amino acids. Germline loops: CDR1 MDHEN, CDR2 SYDVKM. V was shortened by 3 bases and J by 2 bases, with 18 bases between the two germline ends.

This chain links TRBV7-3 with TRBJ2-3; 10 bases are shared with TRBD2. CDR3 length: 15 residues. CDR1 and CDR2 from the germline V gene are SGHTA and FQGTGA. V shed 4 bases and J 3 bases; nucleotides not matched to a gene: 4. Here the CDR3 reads CASSSSGSITDTQYF. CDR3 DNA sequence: TGTGCCAGCAGCTCTAGCGGGAGTATAACAGATACGCAGTATTTT.

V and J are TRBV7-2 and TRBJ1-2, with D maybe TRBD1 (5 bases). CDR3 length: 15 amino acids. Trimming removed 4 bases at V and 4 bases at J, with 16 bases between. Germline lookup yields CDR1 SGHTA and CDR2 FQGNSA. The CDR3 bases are TGTGCCAGCAGCTCGCGGTTGACAGACTTCTATGGCTACACCTTC. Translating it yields CASSSRLTDFYGYTF.

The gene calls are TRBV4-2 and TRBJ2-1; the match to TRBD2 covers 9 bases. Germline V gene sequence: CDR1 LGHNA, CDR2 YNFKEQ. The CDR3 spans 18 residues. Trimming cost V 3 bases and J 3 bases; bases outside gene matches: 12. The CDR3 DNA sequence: TGTGCCAGCAGCCAGGCGAATAGCGGGAGCGCTAACTACAATGAGCAGTTCTTC. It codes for CASSQANSGSANYNEQFF.

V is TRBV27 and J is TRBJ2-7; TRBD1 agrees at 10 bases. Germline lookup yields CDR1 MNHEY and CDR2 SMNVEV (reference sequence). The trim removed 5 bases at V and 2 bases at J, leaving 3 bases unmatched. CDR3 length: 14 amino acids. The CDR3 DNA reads TGTGCCAGCAGTCGACAGGGGGCTACCTACGAGCAGTACTTC. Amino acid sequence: CASSRQGATYEQYF.

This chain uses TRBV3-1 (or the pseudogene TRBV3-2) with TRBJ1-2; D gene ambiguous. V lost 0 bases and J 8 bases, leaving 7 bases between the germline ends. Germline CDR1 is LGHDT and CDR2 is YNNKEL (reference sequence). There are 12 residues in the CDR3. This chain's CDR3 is CASSQDPFGYTF. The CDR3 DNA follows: TGTGCCAGCAGCCAAGATCCCTTCGGCTACACCTTC.

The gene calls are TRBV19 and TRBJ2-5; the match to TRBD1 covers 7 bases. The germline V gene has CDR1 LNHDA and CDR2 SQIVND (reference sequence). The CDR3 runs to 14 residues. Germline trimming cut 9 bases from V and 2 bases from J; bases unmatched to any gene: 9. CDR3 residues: CASTPRDRQETQYF. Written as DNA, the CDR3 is TGTGCCAGCACCCCCCGGGACAGACAAGAGACCCAGTACTTC.

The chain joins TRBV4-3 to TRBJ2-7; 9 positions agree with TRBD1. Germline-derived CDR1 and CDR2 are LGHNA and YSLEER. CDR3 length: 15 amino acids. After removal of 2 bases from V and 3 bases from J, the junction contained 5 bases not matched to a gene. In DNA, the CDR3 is TGCGCCAGCAGCCAACACCCGGGACAGGGCTACGAGCAGTACTTC. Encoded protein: CASSQHPGQGYEQYF.

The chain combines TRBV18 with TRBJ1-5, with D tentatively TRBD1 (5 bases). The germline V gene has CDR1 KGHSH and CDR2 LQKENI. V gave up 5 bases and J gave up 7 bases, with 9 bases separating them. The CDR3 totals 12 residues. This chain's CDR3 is CASSGGDQPQHF. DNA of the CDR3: TGTGCCAGCTCAGGAGGGGACCAGCCCCAGCATTTT.

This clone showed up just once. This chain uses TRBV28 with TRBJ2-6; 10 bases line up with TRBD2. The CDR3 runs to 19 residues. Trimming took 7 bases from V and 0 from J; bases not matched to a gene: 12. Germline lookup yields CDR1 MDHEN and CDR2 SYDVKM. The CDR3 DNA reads TGTGCCAGCACCCCATGGGGACTAGCGACCGGCTCTGGGGCCAACGTCCTGACTTTC. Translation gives CASTPWGLATGSGANVLTF.

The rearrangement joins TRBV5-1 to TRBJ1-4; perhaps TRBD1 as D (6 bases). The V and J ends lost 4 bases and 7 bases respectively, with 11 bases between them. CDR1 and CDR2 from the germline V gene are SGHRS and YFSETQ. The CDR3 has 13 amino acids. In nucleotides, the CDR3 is TGCGCCAGCAGCCGACAGGCCGGTGAAAAACTGTTTTTT. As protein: CASSRQAGEKLFF.